This TCR beta chain comes out of a study of cytomegalovirus exposure and HLA in healthy donors. This CDR3 has 16 amino acids. The V gene end was trimmed by 4 bases and the J gene end by 5 bases; junction bases not matched to a gene: 11. CDR1 and CDR2 (germline): SGHRS, YFSETQ. Generated by immunoSEQ multiplex PCR, the TCRdb table keeps only in-frame clones and is missing some. The data hold roughly 120,000 clones, with approximately 90% observed a single time. Sequencing was carried out using PBMCs. The TCR sequence derives from a man younger than 35 in good health and CMV-seronegative. The chain is built from TRBV5-1 and TRBJ1-4; the match to TRBD1 covers 7 bases. This CDR3 reads CASSTGRRDRNEKLFF. CDR3 nucleotides: TGCGCCAGCAGCACCGGAAGGAGGGACAGAAATGAAAAACTGTTTTTT.